The 9 T cell receptor beta chains below were found in one sample sequenced in a study of blood T cells in healthy people across ages. Combining a sample-barcoded 5' primer with a J-beta primer mix, a second PCR ran for roughly 7 to 11 cycles. TCRdb called the 5' RACE reads again in MiXCR, with one record for every CDR3 protein. The sample consists of 550,000 to 750,000 distinct CDR3 sequences, under 25% of them appearing once. The specimen was blood. These receptors were obtained from a man in his 70s in good health.

The chain recombines TRBV7-2 with TRBJ1-5; 12 bases align to TRBD1. V gave up 5 bases and J gave up 7 bases; unmatched junction bases: 6. Germline V gene sequence: CDR1 SGHTA, CDR2 FQGNSA. The CDR3 runs to 15 residues. CDR3 sequence (DNA): TGTGCCAGCAGCCCGGGGACAGGGGGCAGGCAGCCCCAGCATTTT. Its translation is CASSPGTGGRQPQHF.

The chain combines TRBV5-1 with TRBJ2-5; D is perhaps TRBD2 (5 bases). TRBJ2-1 explains the end of the DNA better; the J call may be wrong. The CDR3 spans 12 residues. Germline V gives CDR1 SGHRS, CDR2 YFSETQ. The CDR3: CASSLAAGEQFF. In DNA form, the CDR3 reads TGCGCCAGCAGCTTGGCGGCGGGTGAGCAGTTCTTC.

The table lists this clonotype with a few counts. The CDR3 nucleotides are TGTGCCAGCAGCTTAGTAGTCCAGAACGAGCAGTACTTC. As protein: CASSLVVQNEQYF. This chain links TRBV11-2 with TRBJ2-7; unclear D gene. Trimming left V 1 base short and J 5 bases short, with 9 bases between. CDR1 SGHAT and CDR2 FQNNGV come from the germline V gene. The CDR3 is 13 amino acids.

About this clonotype itself: One end of the junction fails to match germline, which may point to a read error. In DNA, the CDR3 is TGTGCCAGCAGTCCGCCCGCGGCGGGGGGGAGGAACTTC. This codes for CASSPPAAGGRNF. This sequence joins TRBV6-6 and TRBJ2-7, with 9 bases fitting TRBD2. This CDR3 has 13 amino acids. Germline V gives CDR1 MNHNY, CDR2 SVGAGI (reference sequence).

The rearrangement uses TRBV28 and TRBJ1-4; 9 bases are a match to TRBD1. J lost 7 bases, V lost 4 bases, and 7 bases had no gene match. This CDR3 spans 15 amino acids. Germline CDR1 reads MDHEN; CDR2 reads SYDVKM. CDR3 bases: TGTGCCAGCAGTTCGTTACAGGGGGCGGCTGAAAAACTGTTTTTT. Protein sequence: CASSSLQGAAEKLFF.

The rearrangement uses TRBV9 and TRBJ2-2; D perhaps matches TRBD2 (5 bases). V was trimmed by 0 bases and J by 7 bases, leaving 16 bases between them. Germline CDR1 SGDLS, CDR2 YYNGEE. The CDR3 has 16 amino acids. The CDR3 DNA reads TGTGCCAGCAGCGTAGGGACTTCCGCGGCTGACGGGGAGCTGTTTTTT. Its translation is CASSVGTSAADGELFF.

The rearrangement uses TRBV4-1 and TRBJ2-7; unclear D gene. This CDR3 contains 14 residues. The germline V and J ends were trimmed by 0 bases and 3 bases, with 9 bases remaining between them. The germline V gene encodes CDR1 MGHRA and CDR2 YSYEKL. Written as DNA, the CDR3 is TGCGCCAGCAGCCAAGAGTGGCTTTACTACGAGCAGTACTTC. This translates into CASSQEWLYYEQYF.

The chain employs TRBV28 and TRBJ2-1; 9 bases line up with TRBD1. V shed 5 bases, J shed 7 bases, and the junction held 15 bases outside the gene matches. Germline-derived CDR1 and CDR2 are MDHEN and SYDVKM. The CDR3 runs to 17 residues. The CDR3 DNA is TGTGCCAGCAGTCCCTCCCCCGGGACAGGGTATCCGAATGAGCAGTTCTTC. It is translated as CASSPSPGTGYPNEQFF.

The CDR3: CASSSTDRTNSPLHF. DNA of the CDR3: TGTGCCAGCAGTTCCACCGACAGGACGAATTCACCCCTCCACTTT. The V call is TRBV28, the J call TRBJ1-6; TRBD1 is a possible D gene (6 bases). Trimming cost V 4 bases and J 7 bases, with 14 bases left between them. The germline CDR1 and CDR2 sequences are MDHEN and SYDVKM. This CDR3 comprises 15 residues.